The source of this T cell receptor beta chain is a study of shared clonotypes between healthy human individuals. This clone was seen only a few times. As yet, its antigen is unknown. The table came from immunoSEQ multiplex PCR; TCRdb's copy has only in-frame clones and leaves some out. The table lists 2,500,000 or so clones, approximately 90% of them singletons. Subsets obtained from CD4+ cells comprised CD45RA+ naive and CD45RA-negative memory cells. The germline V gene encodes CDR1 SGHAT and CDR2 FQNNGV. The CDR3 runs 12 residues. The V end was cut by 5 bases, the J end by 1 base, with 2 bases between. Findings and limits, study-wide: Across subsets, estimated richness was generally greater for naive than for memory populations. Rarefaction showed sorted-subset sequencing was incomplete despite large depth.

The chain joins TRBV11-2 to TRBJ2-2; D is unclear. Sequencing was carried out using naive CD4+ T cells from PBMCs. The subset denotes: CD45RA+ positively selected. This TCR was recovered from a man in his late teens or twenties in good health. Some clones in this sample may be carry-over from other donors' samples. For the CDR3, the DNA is TGTGCCAGCAGCGGGAACACCGGGGAGCTGTTTTTT. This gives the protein CASSGNTGELFF.